The present T cell receptor (beta chain) was sequenced within a study of blood T cell repertoires in COVID-19. Looking at the study overall: PBMCs, B-cell-depleted T cells, or T cells were the source of the cDNA or gDNA that made up the material.

Participants' reported clinical history set cohort assignment. Per the original methods: Scientists estimated how many nucleated cells there were by amplifying reference gene primers. Assay used: immunoSEQ multiplex PCR; TCRdb lists only in-frame clones, some missing. V, J and clone size were drawn from that table, and D and trimming were deduced from the DNA. The repertoire holds approximately 140,000 clones, with 84% as singletons. The CDR3 totals 11 residues. CDR1 is PRHDT, CDR2 FYEKMQ, per germline (reference sequence). V was pared by 5 bases and J by 2 bases, with 3 bases between. The sample taken for sequencing was PBMCs or T cells enriched from blood (not recorded which). The chain recombines TRBV13 with TRBJ1-1; D is uncertain. This receptor was identified in a woman aged 45-65 years who had been exposed to COVID-19. Here the CDR3 reads CASSLNTEAFF. CDR3 nucleotide sequence: TGTGCCAGCAGCCTTAACACTGAAGCTTTCTTT.